The entry that follows covers one TCR beta chain sequence. These data come from a study of control samples from healthy donors and cancer patients. This CDR3 has 13 amino acids. The V end lost 5 bases, the J end lost 5 bases, and 12 bases lay between the germline ends. Germline V gene data show CDR1 as SEHNR and CDR2 as FQNEAQ (reference sequence). Profiled with immunoSEQ multiplex PCR; TCRdb holds only in-frame clones, not every one. The sample lists around 190,000 clones, around 87% occurring once. The source of this sequence is a woman between 45 and 65 years old in good health. The chain couples TRBV7-9 to TRBJ1-2, with D uncertain. The sequencing input was blood. CDR3 protein: CASSRNGMYGYTF. The CDR3 bases are TGTGCCAGCAGCCGTAACGGGATGTATGGCTACACCTTC.